This T cell receptor (beta chain) was captured by sequencing in a study of T-cell memory formation after mild COVID-19. Study-level information: Largely, the TCR clusters proved donor specific. Study observations and caveats: A second wave expanding day 15 to 37 was CD4+-biased; contracting clones were balanced.

Libraries for TCRalpha and TCRbeta carried sample barcodes and unique molecular identifiers via 5'RACE. TCRdb called the 5' RACE reads again in MiXCR, with one record for every CDR3 protein. Of over 150,000 distinct CDR3 sequences in the sample, roughly 13% were seen once. Germline CDR1 and CDR2: SGHTA and FQGNSA. The CDR3 has 16 residues. This clonotype was counted many times. The antigen remains unidentified. A read error may account for a junction end that differs from germline. The rearrangement joins TRBV7-2 to TRBJ1-5; 10 bases match TRBD1. Source material: PBMCs or a T cell subset sorted from them (not recorded which). This TCR was sampled from a man younger than 35 who had mild COVID-19 (a few samples of this study predate the infection). Cell type and time point are not known. The CDR3 region has the DNA TGTGCCAGCAGCCTAGCGGGACAGGGGATCATTCAGCCCCAGCATTTT. Translated: CASSLAGQGIIQPQHF.